This T cell receptor (beta chain) stems from a study of T cells in Graves' hyperthyroidism and ophthalmopathy. Amplified regions were TCR beta CDR3 sequences from RNA transcripts. HTBI primers drove first-round RT-PCR of the TCR CDR3. Using its own MiXCR run on the multiplex PCR reads, TCRdb lists one record per CDR3 protein. Counted here are a few hundred thousand distinct CDR3 sequences, 40% to 55% occurring once; the ten biggest clones make up approximately 8.4%. Germline V lookup: CDR1 SNHLY, CDR2 FYNNEI. The CDR3 is 15 residues long. The germline V and J ends were trimmed by 8 bases and 0 bases, with 14 bases remaining between them. This clonotype has a handful of counts.

This rearrangement joins TRBV2 to TRBJ2-1, with a weak D call TRBD1 (5 bases). The receptor was isolated from a woman younger than 30 with Graves' hyperthyroidism. The sequencing sample was made of peripheral blood or thyroid tissue (not recorded which). DNA of the CDR3: TGTGCCAGCCGGGTAGGGGTAAGCTCCTACAATGAGCAGTTCTTC. This translates into CASRVGVSSYNEQFF.